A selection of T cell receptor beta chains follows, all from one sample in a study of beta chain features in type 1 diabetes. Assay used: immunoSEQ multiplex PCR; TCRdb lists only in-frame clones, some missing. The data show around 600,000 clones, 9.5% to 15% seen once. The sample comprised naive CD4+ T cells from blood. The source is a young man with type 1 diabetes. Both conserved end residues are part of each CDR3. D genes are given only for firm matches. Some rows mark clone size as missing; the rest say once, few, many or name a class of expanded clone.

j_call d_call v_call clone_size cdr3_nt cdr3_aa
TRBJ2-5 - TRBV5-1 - TGCGCCAGCAGCCCCGACAGCCTCGGAGAGACCCAGTACTTC CASSPDSLGETQYF
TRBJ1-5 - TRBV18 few TGTGCCAGCTCACCGGCTGGGGGGAACAGGGCAGACCAGCCCCAGCATTTT CASSPAGGNRADQPQHF
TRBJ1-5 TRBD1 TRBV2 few TGTGCCAGCAGTGAGCGGACAGGGGAGAGTCAGCCCCAGCATTTT CASSERTGESQPQHF
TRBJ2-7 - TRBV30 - TGTGCCTGGAGTGGGGTTAATGAGCAGTACTTC CAWSGVNEQYF
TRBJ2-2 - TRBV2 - TGTGCCAGCAGCGCAGACACCGGGGAGCTGTTTTTT CASSADTGELFF
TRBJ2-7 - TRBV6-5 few TGTGCCAGCAGGTACGGGACCCATTACGAGCAGTACTTC CASRYGTHYEQYF
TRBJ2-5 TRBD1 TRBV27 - TGTGCCAGCAGTTTAATCGGACAGGGGGACCAAGAGACCCAGTACTTC CASSLIGQGDQETQYF
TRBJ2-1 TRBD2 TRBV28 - TGTGCCAGCAGTTTAGCGGGGGGAACACTTAGGGATGAGCAGTTCTTC CASSLAGGTLRDEQFF
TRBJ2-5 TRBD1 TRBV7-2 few TGTGCCAGCAGCTCTCCGGGACAGGGGGCTGAGACCCAGTACTTC CASSSPGQGAETQYF
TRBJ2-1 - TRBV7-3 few TGTGCCAGCAGCTTAGATAATGGATACAATGAGCAGTTCTTC CASSLDNGYNEQFF
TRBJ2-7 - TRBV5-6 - TGTGCCAGCAGCTTGGGCAGGCATTCCTACGAGCAGTACTTC CASSLGRHSYEQYF
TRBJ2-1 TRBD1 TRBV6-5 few TGTGCCAGCAGACGGACAGGGTCCTCCTACAATGAGCAGTTCTTC CASRRTGSSYNEQFF
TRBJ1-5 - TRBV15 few TGTGCCACCAGCCGTGACGGGGGCAATCAGCCCCAGCATTTT CATSRDGGNQPQHF